The 32 T cell receptor beta chains listed next were all sequenced from one sample in a study of blood T cell repertoires in COVID-19. Only in-frame clones appear in the TCRdb table, and some are missing; sequencing was by immunoSEQ multiplex PCR. The table lists 450,000 or so clones, roughly 89% of them singletons, with more than 0.7% in the top ten. The specimen sequenced was peripheral blood. The receptors here all came from a man between 18 and 29 years old with COVID-19, enrolled during active disease.

The chain links TRBV5-1 to TRBJ2-5, with 8 bases aligning to TRBD2. The CDR3 spans 14 residues. Germline V CDR1 and CDR2: SGHRS, YFSETQ. J gave up 4 bases and V 4 bases, and 6 bases lay outside the gene matches. The CDR3 loop reads CASSPGGQGETQYF. The CDR3 DNA reads TGCGCCAGCAGCCCGGGGGGGCAGGGAGAGACCCAGTACTTC.

This chain links TRBV5-4 with TRBJ1-2; D remains ambiguous. The CDR3 has 15 residues. V gave up 6 bases and J gave up 8 bases, with 23 bases separating them. Germline-derived CDR1 and CDR2 are SGHNT and YYREEE (reference sequence). The CDR3 bases are TGTGCCAGCACCCAAGACGGCCGGTCCTCGGGGGGCTACACCTTC. It is translated as CASTQDGRSSGGYTF.

The V and J genes are TRBV5-4 and TRBJ2-7; 7 bases line up with TRBD1. Per germline, CDR1 SGHNT and CDR2 YYREEE (reference sequence). The J segment lost 11 bases and the V segment lost 1 base, leaving 15 bases of the junction unmatched. The CDR3 runs 15 residues. CDR3 nucleotide sequence: TGTGCCAGCAGCTTGTTCGGGGTGACAGGGTCGGTGAAGTACTTC. Its translation is CASSLFGVTGSVKYF. Together with reference TRBV5-4 and TRBJ2-7, the CDR3 gives the full variable domain: ETGVTQSPTHLIKTRGQQVTLRCSSQSGHNTVSWYQQALGQGPQFIFQYYREEENGRGNFPPRFSGLQFPNYSSELNVNALELDDSALYLCASSLFGVTGSVKYFGPGTRLTVT.

In regard to this clone: One end of the junction is discordant with germline, which a read error may explain. This sequence joins TRBV6-1 and TRBJ1-2, with D unresolved. This CDR3 comprises 11 residues. Germline lookup yields CDR1 MNHNS and CDR2 SASEGT. CDR3 in DNA: TGTGCCAGCAGGGAAGGAGGCGGCTACACCTTC. Protein sequence: CASREGGGYTF.

The J gene is TRBJ2-1, the V gene TRBV19, with 7 bases identical to TRBD2. Losses at the gene ends were 3 bases for V and 10 bases for J; bases not matched to a gene: 15. The CDR3 length is 16 residues. Germline lookup yields CDR1 LNHDA and CDR2 SQIVND (reference sequence). The CDR3 spells CASSIEDGRTVKEQFF. CDR3 coding DNA: TGTGCCAGTAGTATTGAGGACGGGAGGACGGTGAAGGAGCAGTTCTTC.

The V and J genes are TRBV5-4 and TRBJ2-2, with 7 positions matching TRBD2. Trimming at V came to 2 bases and at J to 2 bases, leaving 12 bases not matched to a gene. The CDR3 has 18 amino acids. In germline, CDR1 is SGHNT, CDR2 YYREEE (reference sequence). The CDR3 spells CASSFFLPPGLNTGELFF. In DNA form, the CDR3 reads TGTGCCAGCAGCTTTTTTCTCCCGCCGGGACTAAACACCGGGGAGCTGTTTTTT.

The rearrangement links TRBV12-3 or TRBV12-4 to TRBJ2-7; D gene unclear. V lost 3 bases and J 2 bases, leaving 5 bases between the germline ends. The CDR3 is 12 residues long. The DNA for the CDR3 is TGTGCCAGCAGTTTCATCCCCTACGAGCAGTACTTC. The encoded protein is CASSFIPYEQYF.

This sequence joins TRBV10-3 and TRBJ1-1; tentatively, D is TRBD1 (5 bases). V was shortened by 2 bases and J by 1 base, with 8 bases between the two germline ends. CDR1 is ENHRY and CDR2 is SYGVKD in the germline V gene. There are 14 residues in the CDR3. The CDR3 sequence is CAISEQRGNTEAFF. CDR3 in DNA: TGTGCCATCAGTGAGCAAAGGGGGAACACTGAAGCTTTCTTT.

This rearrangement joins TRBV7-2 to TRBJ2-2; 9 positions agree with TRBD1. The junction had 10 bases not matched to a gene; V was cut back by 6 bases and J by 5 bases. The CDR3 runs 16 residues. CDR1 is SGHTA, CDR2 FQGNSA, per germline. CDR3 DNA sequence: TGTGCCAGCAGTTGGATTGGGACAGGGCCGACCGGGGAGCTGTTTTTT. Its translation is CASSWIGTGPTGELFF. Based on the CDR3 plus reference TRBV7-2 and TRBJ2-2, the full variable domain is GAGVSQSPSNKVTEKGKDVELRCDPISGHTALYWYRQSLGQGLEFLIYFQGNSAPDKSGLPSDRFSAERTGGSVSTLTIQRTQQEDSAVYLCASSWIGTGPTGELFFGEGSRLTVL.

This chain links TRBV11-3 with TRBJ2-5; 12 bases fit TRBD2. The V gene end was trimmed by 4 bases and the J gene end by 7 bases; junction bases not matched to a gene: 13. The CDR3 runs 17 residues. Germline CDR1 SGHNT, CDR2 YENEEA. This CDR3 is CASSSELAGGRGGTQYF. The CDR3 DNA reads as TGTGCCAGCAGCTCGGAACTAGCGGGAGGCCGCGGGGGGACCCAGTACTTC.

The J gene is TRBJ1-5, the V gene TRBV6-5; 7 nucleotides agree with TRBD1. CDR3 length: 13 amino acids. Losses at the gene ends were 8 bases for V and 4 bases for J; bases not matched to a gene: 5. Germline lookup yields CDR1 MNHEY and CDR2 SVGAGI. The CDR3 DNA reads TGTGCCAGCTCTGGGACAGATAATCAGCCCCAGCATTTT. This codes for CASSGTDNQPQHF.

This clone appeared once. The chain joins TRBV18 to TRBJ1-2; D is possibly TRBD1 (5 bases). V was cut by 3 bases and J by 4 bases, with 15 bases left in between. This CDR3 region has 15 residues. Germline V gene sequence: CDR1 KGHSH, CDR2 LQKENI. The CDR3, as DNA: TGTGCCAGCTCACCGTCCCCTCAGGGCCTCTATGGCTACACCTTC. Protein product: CASSPSPQGLYGYTF. The whole variable domain, remainder taken from reference TRBV18 and TRBJ1-2, is NAGVMQNPRHLVRRRGQEARLRCSPMKGHSHVYWYRQLPEEGLKFMVYLQKENIIDESGMPKERFSAEFPKEGPSILRIQQVVRGDSAAYFCASSPSPQGLYGYTFGSGTRLTVV.

The chain uses TRBV3-1 (or the pseudogene TRBV3-2) and TRBJ2-1; D gene unclear. Trimming removed 5 bases from V and 7 bases from J, with 6 bases in between. There are 11 residues in the CDR3. Germline CDR1 is LGHDT and CDR2 is YNNKEL (reference sequence). The CDR3 bases are TGTGCCAGCAGCAGAACAAATGAGCAGTTCTTC. Translating it yields CASSRTNEQFF.

The chain combines TRBV29-1 with TRBJ1-1, with 9 bases aligning to TRBD1. Germline-derived CDR1 and CDR2 are SQVTM and ANQGSEA. This CDR3 region has 14 residues. Losses at the gene ends were 4 bases for V and 10 bases for J; bases not matched to a gene: 13. The CDR3 bases are TGCAGCGTTGTACAGGGGGCGGCAGGCGTTACAGCTTTCTTT. It translates to CSVVQGAAGVTAFF.

Here the CDR3 reads CASMTGSGANVLTF. DNA of the CDR3: TGTGCCAGCATGACTGGGTCTGGGGCCAACGTCCTGACTTTC. The chain links TRBV7-9 to TRBJ2-6; D is unresolved. Trimming cost V 7 bases and J 1 base, with 8 bases left between them. This CDR3 comprises 14 residues. The germline V gene has CDR1 SEHNR and CDR2 FQNEAQ (reference sequence).

The rearrangement joins TRBV15 to TRBJ2-1, with 11 bases identical to TRBD2. V gave up 1 base and J gave up 5 bases; unmatched junction bases: 1. The CDR3 length is 15 residues. Germline V gene data show CDR1 as LNHNV and CDR2 as YYDKDF (reference sequence). DNA of the CDR3: TGTGCCACCAGCAGAGTTAGCGGGAGGGACAATGAGCAGTTCTTC. It is translated as CATSRVSGRDNEQFF.

This clone was found once. V usage is TRBV30 and J usage is TRBJ1-3; possible D gene TRBD1, 6 bases. The V end lost 3 bases, the J end lost 0 bases, and 24 bases lay between the germline ends. The CDR3 runs to 19 residues. Germline assignment: CDR1 GTSNPN and CDR2 SVGIG (reference sequence). The CDR3 spells CAWSSNRVPRSLSGNTIYF. The CDR3 DNA sequence: TGTGCCTGGAGCTCAAACAGGGTCCCCCGGAGTCTCTCTGGAAACACCATATATTTT.

The chain carries TRBV9 and TRBJ2-1; 11 positions match TRBD1. The CDR3 has 16 residues. The V gene end was trimmed by 4 bases and the J gene end by 6 bases; junction bases not matched to a gene: 9. CDR1 is SGDLS and CDR2 is YYNGEE in the germline V gene. The CDR3 sequence: CASSPPGTGGFNEQFF. The CDR3 DNA sequence: TGTGCCAGCAGCCCTCCCGGGACAGGGGGTTTCAATGAGCAGTTCTTC.

The chain is built from TRBV5-4 and TRBJ2-1, with 10 bases identical to TRBD1. Unmatched junction bases numbered 7, after V lost 5 bases and J lost 8 bases. CDR1 and CDR2 (germline): SGHNT, YYREEE (reference sequence). This CDR3 comprises 14 residues. CDR3: CASRTDRGADEQFF. In DNA form, the CDR3 reads TGTGCCAGCAGGACGGACAGGGGGGCGGATGAGCAGTTCTTC.

This chain joins TRBV5-8 and TRBJ2-2, with 12 bases that match TRBD2. This CDR3 contains 17 residues. Germline CDR1 reads SGHTS; CDR2 reads YDEGEE. V trimming: 1 base; J trimming: 4 bases; junction bases outside the gene matches: 5. The CDR3 coding sequence is TGTGCCAGCAGCTTGCCCCTAGCGGGGGGGCTCACCGGGGAGCTGTTTTTT. The encoded protein is CASSLPLAGGLTGELFF.

This clone was detected once. The genes are TRBV24-1 and TRBJ1-1; the D gene is possibly TRBD1 (5 bases). Germline values: CDR1 KGHDR, CDR2 SFDVKD. This CDR3 spans 14 amino acids. Trimming cost V 1 base and J 5 bases, with 10 bases left between them. The chain's CDR3 is CATSDLIRGTEAFF. The CDR3 nucleotides read TGTGCCACCAGTGATTTAATAAGGGGAACTGAAGCTTTCTTT.

The chain recombines TRBV7-2 with TRBJ1-1, with D uncertain. V lost 7 bases and J lost 4, with 16 bases in between. The CDR3 has 14 amino acids. Germline CDR1 and CDR2: SGHTA and FQGNSA. The CDR3 nucleotides are TGTGCCAGCAAGAAACCGCTCGGGAGCACTGAAGCTTTCTTT. Translation gives CASKKPLGSTEAFF.

This chain links TRBV7-8 with TRBJ2-2; D possibly corresponds to TRBD1 (5 bases). Looked up from germline, CDR1 is SGHVS and CDR2 is FQNEAQ. Between the trimmed V and J ends, which lost 5 bases and 0 bases, there was a span of 10 bases. The CDR3 totals 15 residues. The CDR3 DNA reads TGTGCCAGCAGCGACAGAGGAGCGAACACCGGGGAGCTGTTTTTT. Translation gives CASSDRGANTGELFF. Full variable domain (missing parts from reference TRBV7-8 and TRBJ2-2): GAGVSQSPRYKVAKRGQDVALRCDPISGHVSLFWYQQALGQGPEFLTYFQNEAQLDKSGLPSDRFFAERPEGSVSTLKIQRTQQEDSAVYLCASSDRGANTGELFFGEGSRLTVL.

J is TRBJ2-7 and V is TRBV3-1 (or the pseudogene TRBV3-2); 8 nucleotides agree with TRBD1. CDR1 is LGHDT, CDR2 YNNKEL, per germline (reference sequence). The CDR3 has 16 residues. J lost 3 bases, V lost 0 bases, and 7 bases had no gene match. The CDR3 bases are TGTGCCAGCAGCCAAGATCAGGGGACAGGTCTCTACGAGCAGTACTTC. Amino acids: CASSQDQGTGLYEQYF.

This chain connects TRBV4-1 to TRBJ2-7, with 7 bases lining up with TRBD2. The CDR3 is made up of 14 amino acids. V was pared by 1 base and J by 2 bases, with 2 bases of the junction left unmatched. Germline V CDR1 and CDR2: MGHRA, YSYEKL. CDR3 residues: CASSQVRGAYEQYF. CDR3 bases: TGCGCCAGCAGCCAAGTCCGGGGGGCCTACGAGCAGTACTTC.

The chain's CDR3 is CASSLITAANEKLFF. The DNA of the CDR3 is TGCGCCAGCAGCTTAATAACAGCCGCTAATGAAAAACTGTTTTTT. The V and J genes are TRBV5-1 and TRBJ1-4; D gene unclear. V was trimmed by 2 bases and J by 3 bases, leaving 11 bases between them. There are 15 residues in the CDR3. Germline lookup yields CDR1 SGHRS and CDR2 YFSETQ.

This clone was observed a single time. V and J are TRBV7-8 and TRBJ2-6; D perhaps matches TRBD1 (6 bases). CDR3 size: 19 residues. CDR1 is SGHVS, CDR2 FQNEAQ, per germline. V was clipped by 2 bases and J by 0 bases, with 17 bases between them. As DNA, the CDR3 is TGTGCCAGCAGCTTAAGGACAGCTTCAAAATACTCTGGGGCCAACGTCCTGACTTTC. Protein product: CASSLRTASKYSGANVLTF.

V and J are TRBV14 and TRBJ1-2, with no clear D. V was clipped by 0 bases and J by 4 bases, with 9 bases between them. This CDR3 spans 14 amino acids. The V gene's germline CDR1 is SGHDN and CDR2 FVKESK. In DNA form, the CDR3 reads TGTGCCAGCAGCCAAGACCAACCTATCTATGGCTACACCTTC. Residues: CASSQDQPIYGYTF.

The chain recombines TRBV18 with TRBJ2-5; D not certain. V lost 2 bases, J lost 3 bases, and 7 bases lay in between. Germline V CDR1 and CDR2: KGHSH, LQKENI. The CDR3 extends over 13 amino acids. CDR3 protein: CASSPSIEETQYF. The CDR3 nucleotides are TGTGCCAGCTCACCAAGCATTGAAGAGACCCAGTACTTC.

The table lists this clone with a count of one. The CDR3 is CASSFEDRARTGELFF. Here the CDR3 DNA reads TGTGCCAGCAGCTTCGAGGACAGGGCTCGGACCGGGGAGCTGTTTTTT. The J gene is TRBJ2-2, the V gene TRBV11-2; TRBD1 agrees at 8 bases. The junction had 8 bases not matched to a gene; V was cut back by 3 bases and J by 5 bases. The germline CDR1 and CDR2 sequences are SGHAT and FQNNGV. The CDR3 is 16 amino acids.

V and J are TRBV2 and TRBJ1-4; no firm D call. The CDR3 is 15 residues long. Deletions cut 6 bases from V and 7 bases from J, with 18 bases between. Germline lookup yields CDR1 SNHLY and CDR2 FYNNEI. The CDR3 protein is CASRHRGVRSEKLFF. The CDR3 nucleotides are TGTGCCAGCAGACACCGCGGGGTCAGGAGTGAAAAACTGTTTTTT. Drawing the rest from reference TRBV2 and TRBJ1-4, the complete variable domain is EPEVTQTPSHQVTQMGQEVILRCVPISNHLYFYWYRQILGQKVEFLVSFYNNEISEKSEIFDDQFSVERPDGSNFTLKIRSTKLEDSAMYFCASRHRGVRSEKLFFGSGTQLSVL.

This sequence joins TRBV4-1 and TRBJ2-3; tentatively, D is TRBD2 (7 bases). The CDR3 is 15 amino acids. CDR1 MGHRA and CDR2 YSYEKL come from the germline V gene. Between the trimmed V and J ends, which lost 8 bases and 4 bases, there was a span of 19 bases. The chain's CDR3 is CASDSPGGRSDTQYF. CDR3 DNA: TGCGCCAGCGACTCCCCGGGGGGCCGGTCAGATACGCAGTATTTT.